One sample yielded the 11 T cell receptor beta chains listed below, sequenced in a study of blood T cell repertoires in COVID-19. TCRdb's table, derived via immunoSEQ multiplex PCR, lists solely in-frame clones and lacks some. This sample has about 250,000 clones, with approximately 88% found just once. Sequencing used peripheral blood. The receptors come from a woman in her 40s who had recovered from COVID-19.

This chain joins TRBV12-3 or TRBV12-4 and TRBJ2-7, with a tentative D call TRBD2 (6 bases). CDR3 length equals 11 residues. V was pared by 6 bases and J by 9 bases, with 12 bases between. CDR3 sequence reads: CASSSLGGQYF. DNA of the CDR3: TGTGCCAGCAGCTCACTCGGGGGGCAGTACTTC.

The chain recombines TRBV5-5 with TRBJ2-5; D gene uncertain. Per the germline V gene, CDR1 is SGHKS and CDR2 is YYEKEE (reference sequence). V was pared by 1 base and J by 0 bases, with 4 bases between. This CDR3 has 13 residues. CDR3 region: CASSLSYQETQYF. The CDR3 nucleotides are TGTGCCAGCAGCTTGTCGTACCAAGAGACCCAGTACTTC.

This chain uses TRBV3-1 (or the pseudogene TRBV3-2) with TRBJ2-1, with 9 bases lining up with TRBD2. V gave up 4 bases and J gave up 3 bases; unmatched junction bases: 7. Germline CDR1 LGHDT, CDR2 YNNKEL (reference sequence). This CDR3 has 16 amino acids. CDR3 coding DNA: TGTGCCAGCAGCCCCTTAGCGGGAGCGGTCTACAATGAGCAGTTCTTC. Encoded protein: CASSPLAGAVYNEQFF.

V gene TRBV5-1 combines with J gene TRBJ2-3; 7 bases are a match to TRBD2. Germline trimming cut 0 bases from V and 3 bases from J; bases unmatched to any gene: 7. The CDR3 has 16 residues. Germline V lookup: CDR1 SGHRS, CDR2 YFSETQ. The CDR3 loop reads CASSLGGGSKTDTQYF. The CDR3 DNA sequence: TGCGCCAGCAGCTTGGGAGGCGGGAGTAAGACAGATACGCAGTATTTT.

The chain recombines TRBV5-4 with TRBJ1-3; D may be TRBD1 (6 bases). The V and J ends lost 0 bases and 2 bases respectively, with 12 bases between them. This CDR3 comprises 16 residues. In germline, CDR1 is SGHNT, CDR2 YYREEE (reference sequence). The CDR3 protein is CASSLGGPQPGNTIYF. In DNA, the CDR3 is TGTGCCAGCAGCTTGGGGGGGCCCCAACCTGGAAACACCATATATTTT.

The gene calls are TRBV2 and TRBJ1-5, with D unclear. This CDR3 spans 12 amino acids. The germline V gene encodes CDR1 SNHLY and CDR2 FYNNEI. Trimming stripped 8 bases from V and 6 bases from J, with 11 bases between. The CDR3 region is CASQADLQPQHF. CDR3 nucleotide sequence: TGTGCCAGCCAGGCCGACCTTCAGCCCCAGCATTTT.

The chain employs TRBV5-6 and TRBJ2-5; TRBD1 agrees at 12 bases. Germline V gene sequence: CDR1 SGHDT, CDR2 YYEEEE. V trimming: 3 bases; J trimming: 4 bases; junction bases outside the gene matches: 7. This CDR3 comprises 16 residues. The CDR3 spells CASSWAGTGGRETQYF. The CDR3 DNA is TGTGCCAGCAGCTGGGCCGGGACAGGGGGCCGAGAGACCCAGTACTTC. Full variable domain (rest looked up from reference TRBV5-6 and TRBJ2-5): DAGVTQSPTHLIKTRGQQVTLRCSPKSGHDTVSWYQQALGQGPQFIFQYYEEEERQRGNFPDRFSGHQFPNYSSELNVNALLLGDSALYLCASSWAGTGGRETQYFGPGTRLLVL.

The chain couples TRBV5-6 to TRBJ2-1; 13 bases fit TRBD2. This CDR3 has 17 amino acids. Germline V gene data show CDR1 as SGHDT and CDR2 as YYEEEE. The ends lost 0 bases at V and 6 bases at J; junction bases unmatched: 6. CDR3 sequence reads: CASSLELAGGRSNEQFF. The DNA for the CDR3 is TGTGCCAGCAGCTTGGAACTAGCGGGAGGGAGGTCCAATGAGCAGTTCTTC.

J is TRBJ2-3 and V is TRBV29-1; 9 bases align to TRBD2. From germline, CDR1 is SQVTM and CDR2 ANQGSEA. CDR3 size: 13 residues. The V and J ends lost 3 bases and 4 bases, in that order; junction bases with no gene match: 2. CDR3 residues: CSVEREGADTQYF. The CDR3 DNA sequence: TGCAGCGTTGAGCGGGAGGGCGCAGATACGCAGTATTTT.

The rearrangement joins TRBV2 to TRBJ1-1; tentative D call: TRBD1 (5 bases). CDR1 and CDR2 (germline): SNHLY, FYNNEI. Deletions cut 7 bases from V and 4 bases from J, with 16 bases between. This CDR3 region has 14 residues. The CDR3 sequence is CASMQGLALTEAFF. In nucleotides, the CDR3 is TGTGCCAGCATGCAGGGTTTGGCTCTCACTGAAGCTTTCTTT.

V is TRBV29-1 and J is TRBJ2-3; 8 nucleotides align to TRBD2. Germline-derived CDR1 and CDR2 are SQVTM and ANQGSEA. The CDR3 loop spans 15 amino acids. V lost 0 bases and J lost 1; bases outside the gene matches: 3. CDR3 sequence (DNA): TGCAGCGTTGAAGAACGGGGGGGCGGCACAGATACGCAGTATTTT. Protein: CSVEERGGGTDTQYF.